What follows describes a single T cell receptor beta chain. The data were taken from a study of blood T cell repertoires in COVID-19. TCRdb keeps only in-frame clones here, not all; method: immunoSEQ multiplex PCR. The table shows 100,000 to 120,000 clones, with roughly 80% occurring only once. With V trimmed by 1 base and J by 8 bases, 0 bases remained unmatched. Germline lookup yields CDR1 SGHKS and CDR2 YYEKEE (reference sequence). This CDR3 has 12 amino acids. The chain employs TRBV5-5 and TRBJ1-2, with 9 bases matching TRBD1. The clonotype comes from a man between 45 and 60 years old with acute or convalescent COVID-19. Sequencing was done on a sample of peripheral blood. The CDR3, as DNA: TGTGCCAGCAGCTTGACAGGGGGCGGCTACACCTTC. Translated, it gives CASSLTGGGYTF.